This T cell receptor (beta chain) was sequenced in a study of CD8 T cells in ankylosing spondylitis. The CDR3 is 15 amino acids. Trimming took 2 bases from V and 1 from J, leaving 8 bases between them. The V gene's germline CDR1 is MNHEY and CDR2 SVGAGI. This clonotype was observed many times. TCRdb redid the calling of the 5' RACE reads with MiXCR, one entry per CDR3 protein. The sample gives hundreds of thousands of distinct CDR3 sequences, about 11% of which show up once; less than 25% is in the top ten. Specimen: blood, either unsorted or a sorted T cell fraction (not recorded which). The source is a male donor with ankylosing spondylitis or in good health (not recorded which). The chain employs TRBV6-5 and TRBJ2-2; no firm D call. CDR3 residues: CASSYGPGNTGELFF. The CDR3 DNA follows: TGTGCCAGCAGTTACGGTCCAGGGAACACCGGGGAGCTGTTTTTT.